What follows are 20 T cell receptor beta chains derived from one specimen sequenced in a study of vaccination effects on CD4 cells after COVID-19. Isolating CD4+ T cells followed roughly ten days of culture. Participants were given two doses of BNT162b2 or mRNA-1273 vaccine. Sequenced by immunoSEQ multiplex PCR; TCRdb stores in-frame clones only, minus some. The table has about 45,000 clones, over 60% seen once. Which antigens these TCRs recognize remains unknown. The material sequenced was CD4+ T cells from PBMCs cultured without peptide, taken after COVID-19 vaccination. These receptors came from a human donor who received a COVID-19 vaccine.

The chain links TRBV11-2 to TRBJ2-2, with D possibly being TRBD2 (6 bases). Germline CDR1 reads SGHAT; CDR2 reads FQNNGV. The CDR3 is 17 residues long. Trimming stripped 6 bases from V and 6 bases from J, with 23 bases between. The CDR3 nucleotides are TGTGCCAGCAGACCCTGGTCTGCTCGGGAGTCTCCCGGGGAGCTGTTTTTT. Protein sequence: CASRPWSARESPGELFF.

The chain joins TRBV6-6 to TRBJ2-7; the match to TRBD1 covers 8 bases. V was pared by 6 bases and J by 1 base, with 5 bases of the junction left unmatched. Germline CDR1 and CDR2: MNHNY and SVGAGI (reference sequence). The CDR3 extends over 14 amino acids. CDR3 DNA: TGTGCCAGCAGGTCCGGGACAGGTTCCTACGAGCAGTACTTC. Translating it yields CASRSGTGSYEQYF.

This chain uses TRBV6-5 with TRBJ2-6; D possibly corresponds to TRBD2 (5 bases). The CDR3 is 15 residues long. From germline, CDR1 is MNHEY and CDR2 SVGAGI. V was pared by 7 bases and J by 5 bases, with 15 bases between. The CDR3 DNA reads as TGTGCCAGCACCAAGACTATCCTGCGGGCCAACGTCCTGACTTTC. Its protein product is CASTKTILRANVLTF.

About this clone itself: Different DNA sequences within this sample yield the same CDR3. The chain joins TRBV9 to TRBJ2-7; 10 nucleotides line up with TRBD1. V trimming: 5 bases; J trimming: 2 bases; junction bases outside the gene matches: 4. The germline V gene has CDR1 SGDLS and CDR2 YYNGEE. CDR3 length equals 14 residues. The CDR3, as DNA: TGTGCCAGCAGTGAAGGGACAGGGGCCTACGAGCAGTACTTC. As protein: CASSEGTGAYEQYF.

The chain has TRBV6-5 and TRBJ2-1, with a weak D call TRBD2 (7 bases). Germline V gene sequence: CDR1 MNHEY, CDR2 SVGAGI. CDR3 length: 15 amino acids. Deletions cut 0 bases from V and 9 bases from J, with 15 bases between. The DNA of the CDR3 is TGTGCCAGCAGTTACTCAGGGGGGGTTTGGACTGAGCAGTTCTTC. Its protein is CASSYSGGVWTEQFF.

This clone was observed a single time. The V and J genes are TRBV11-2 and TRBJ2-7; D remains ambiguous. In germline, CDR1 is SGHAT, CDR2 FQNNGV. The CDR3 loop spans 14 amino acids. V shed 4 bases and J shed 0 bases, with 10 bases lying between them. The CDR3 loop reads CASSSAPSSYEQYF. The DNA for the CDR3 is TGTGCCAGCAGCTCCGCCCCAAGCTCCTACGAGCAGTACTTC.

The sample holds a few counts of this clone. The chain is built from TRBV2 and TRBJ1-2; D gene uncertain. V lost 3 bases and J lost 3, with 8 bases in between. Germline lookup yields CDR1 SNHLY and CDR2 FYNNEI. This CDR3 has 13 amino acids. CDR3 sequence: CASSERRYYGYTF. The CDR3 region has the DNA TGTGCCAGCAGTGAGCGGAGATACTATGGCTACACCTTC. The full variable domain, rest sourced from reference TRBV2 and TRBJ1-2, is EPEVTQTPSHQVTQMGQEVILRCVPISNHLYFYWYRQILGQKVEFLVSFYNNEISEKSEIFDDQFSVERPDGSNFTLKIRSTKLEDSAMYFCASSERRYYGYTFGSGTRLTVV.

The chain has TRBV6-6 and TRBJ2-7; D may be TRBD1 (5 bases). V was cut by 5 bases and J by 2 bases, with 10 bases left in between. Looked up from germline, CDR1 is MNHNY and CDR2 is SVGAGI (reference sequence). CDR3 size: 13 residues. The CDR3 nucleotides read TGTGCCAGCAGTCGACAGAATACCTACGAGCAGTACTTC. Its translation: CASSRQNTYEQYF.

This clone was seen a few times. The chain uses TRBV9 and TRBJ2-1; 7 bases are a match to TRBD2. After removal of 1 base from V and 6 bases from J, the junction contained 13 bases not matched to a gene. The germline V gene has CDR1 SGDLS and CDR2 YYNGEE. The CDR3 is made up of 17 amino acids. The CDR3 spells CASSVSGSRDYGNEQFF. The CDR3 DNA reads TGTGCCAGCAGCGTATCGGGGAGCCGGGACTACGGCAATGAGCAGTTCTTC.

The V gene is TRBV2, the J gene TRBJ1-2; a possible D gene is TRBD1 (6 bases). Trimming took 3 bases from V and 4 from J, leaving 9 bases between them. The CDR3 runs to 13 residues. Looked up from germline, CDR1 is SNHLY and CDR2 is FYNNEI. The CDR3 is CASSERQVYGYTF. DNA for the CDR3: TGTGCCAGCAGTGAGAGACAGGTCTATGGCTACACCTTC. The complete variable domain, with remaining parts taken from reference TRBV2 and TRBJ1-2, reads EPEVTQTPSHQVTQMGQEVILRCVPISNHLYFYWYRQILGQKVEFLVSFYNNEISEKSEIFDDQFSVERPDGSNFTLKIRSTKLEDSAMYFCASSERQVYGYTFGSGTRLTVV.

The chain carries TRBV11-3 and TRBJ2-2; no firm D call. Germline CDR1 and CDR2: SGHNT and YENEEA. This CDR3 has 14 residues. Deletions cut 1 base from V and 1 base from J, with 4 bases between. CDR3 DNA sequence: TGTGCCAGCAGCTTAGTACAGAACACCGGGGAGCTGTTTTTT. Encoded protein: CASSLVQNTGELFF.

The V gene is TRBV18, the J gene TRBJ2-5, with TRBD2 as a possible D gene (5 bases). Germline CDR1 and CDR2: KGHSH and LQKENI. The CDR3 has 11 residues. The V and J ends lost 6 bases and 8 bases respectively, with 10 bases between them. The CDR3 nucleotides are TGTGCCAGCTCCCGCGAGGGAACCCAGTACTTC. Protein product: CASSREGTQYF. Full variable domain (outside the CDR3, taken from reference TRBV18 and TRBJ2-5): NAGVMQNPRHLVRRRGQEARLRCSPMKGHSHVYWYRQLPEEGLKFMVYLQKENIIDESGMPKERFSAEFPKEGPSILRIQQVVRGDSAAYFCASSREGTQYFGPGTRLLVL.

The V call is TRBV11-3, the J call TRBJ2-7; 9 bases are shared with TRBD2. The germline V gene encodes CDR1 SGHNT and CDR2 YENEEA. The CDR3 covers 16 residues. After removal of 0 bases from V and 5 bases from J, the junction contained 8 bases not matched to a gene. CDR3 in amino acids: CASSLDGREGRDEQYF. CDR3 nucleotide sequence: TGTGCCAGCAGCTTAGATGGGCGGGAGGGCCGCGACGAGCAGTACTTC.

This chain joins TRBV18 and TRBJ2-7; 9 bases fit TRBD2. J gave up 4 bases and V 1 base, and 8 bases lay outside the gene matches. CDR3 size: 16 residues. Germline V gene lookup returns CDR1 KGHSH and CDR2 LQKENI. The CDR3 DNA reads TGTGCCAGCTCACCACAGGATAGCGGGAGAGGGTACGAGCAGTACTTC. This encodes CASSPQDSGRGYEQYF.

CDR3 residues: CASSELAGVGNTGELFF. The CDR3 coding sequence is TGTGCCAGCAGTGAATTGGCAGGGGTAGGCAACACCGGGGAGCTGTTTTTT. The chain has TRBV25-1 and TRBJ2-2; maybe TRBD1 (6 bases). Germline-derived CDR1 and CDR2 are MGHDK and SYGVNS. The CDR3 length is 17 residues. Deletions cut 1 base from V and 2 bases from J, with 14 bases between. Supplemented by reference TRBV25-1 and TRBJ2-2, the full variable domain reads EADIYQTPRYLVIGTGKKITLECSQTMGHDKMYWYQQDPGMELHLIHYSYGVNSTEKGDLSSESTVSRIRTEHFPLTLESARPSHTSQYLCASSELAGVGNTGELFFGEGSRLTVL.

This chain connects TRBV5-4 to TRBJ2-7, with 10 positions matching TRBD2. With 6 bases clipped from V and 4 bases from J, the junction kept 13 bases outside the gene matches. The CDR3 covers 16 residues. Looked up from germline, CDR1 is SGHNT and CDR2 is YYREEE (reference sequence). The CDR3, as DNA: TGTGCCAGCACCCTGCAAGAAGCGGGAGGGACGTACGAGCAGTACTTC. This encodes CASTLQEAGGTYEQYF.

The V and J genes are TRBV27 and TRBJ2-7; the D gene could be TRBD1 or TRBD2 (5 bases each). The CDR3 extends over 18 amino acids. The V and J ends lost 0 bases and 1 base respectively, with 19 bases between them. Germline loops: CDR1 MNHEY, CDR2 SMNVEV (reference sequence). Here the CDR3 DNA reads TGTGCCAGCAGTTTATCGGAGTTGGGCTGGGACGGTTCCTACGAGCAGTACTTC. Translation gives CASSLSELGWDGSYEQYF.

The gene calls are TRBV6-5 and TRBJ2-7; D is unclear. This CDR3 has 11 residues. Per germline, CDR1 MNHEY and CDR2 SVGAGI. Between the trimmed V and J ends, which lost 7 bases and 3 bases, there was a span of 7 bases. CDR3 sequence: CASTGYYEQYF. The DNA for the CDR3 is TGTGCCAGCACGGGCTACTACGAGCAGTACTTC.

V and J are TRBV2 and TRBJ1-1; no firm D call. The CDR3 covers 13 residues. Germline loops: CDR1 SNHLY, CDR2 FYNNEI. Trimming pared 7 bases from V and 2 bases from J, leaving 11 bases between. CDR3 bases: TGTGCCAGCAACCTGGGCCTCAACACTGAAGCTTTCTTT. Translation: CASNLGLNTEAFF.

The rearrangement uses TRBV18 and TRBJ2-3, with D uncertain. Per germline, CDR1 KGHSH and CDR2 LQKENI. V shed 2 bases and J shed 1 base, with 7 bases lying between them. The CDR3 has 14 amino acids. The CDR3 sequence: CASSPGTGTDTQYF. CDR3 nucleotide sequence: TGTGCCAGCTCACCAGGAACAGGCACAGATACGCAGTATTTT.